These T cell receptor beta chains were read from a single sample in a study of cytomegalovirus exposure and HLA in healthy donors. Profiled with immunoSEQ multiplex PCR; TCRdb holds only in-frame clones, not every one. The sample lists roughly 120,000 clones, roughly 71% occurring once. The sequencing sample was made of PBMCs. The receptors shown here come from an older woman in good health and CMV-seropositive. CDR3s include the opening cysteine and the closing phenylalanine or tryptophan. The D gene is left open where the match is weak. Size is omitted from some rows. Given values are once, few, many or a class for expanded clones.

- | - | TRBJ2-5 | TRBV6-6 | CASSLSGLQETQYF | TGTGCCAGCAGTTTATCAGGGCTACAAGAGACCCAGTACTTC
- | - | TRBJ1-1 | TRBV19 | CASMSEFLTEAFF | TGTGCCAGCATGTCCGAATTCCTAACTGAAGCTTTCTTT
TRBD2 | - | TRBJ2-1 | TRBV2 | CASSEETAGVSNEQFF | TGTGCCAGCAGTGAAGAAACAGCGGGGGTAAGCAATGAGCAGTTCTTC
TRBD2 | - | TRBJ2-7 | TRBV7-2 | CASSPGGPPYEQYF | TGTGCCAGCAGCCCGGGGGGGCCTCCCTACGAGCAGTACTTC
TRBD1 | few | TRBJ1-6 | TRBV19 | CASSSPGTGKSPLHF | TGTGCCAGTTCTTCACCCGGGACAGGGAAATCCCCCCTCCACTTT
TRBD1 | - | TRBJ1-2 | TRBV6-5 | CASSPADRDGYTF | TGTGCCAGCAGTCCTGCGGACAGGGATGGCTACACCTTC
- | - | TRBJ1-1 | TRBV19 | CASSIYDTEAFF | TGTGCCAGTAGTATCTATGACACTGAAGCTTTCTTT
TRBD1 | - | TRBJ1-5 | TRBV2 | CASSGLQGVGNQPQHF | TGTGCCAGCAGTGGGCTACAGGGGGTTGGCAATCAGCCCCAGCATTTT
- | - | TRBJ1-5 | TRBV6-5 | CASSRVRGNQPQHF | TGTGCCAGCAGTCGGGTGAGAGGCAATCAGCCCCAGCATTTT
TRBD1 | - | TRBJ2-7 | TRBV13 | CASSPGTGIHEQYF | TGTGCCAGCAGCCCCGGGACAGGGATCCACGAGCAGTACTTC
TRBD2 | - | TRBJ2-5 | TRBV5-1 | CASSLDGSGGETQYF | TGCGCCAGCAGCTTGGATGGTAGCGGGGGAGAGACCCAGTACTTC
- | - | TRBJ2-3 | TRBV30 | CAWSAGGDSTDTQYF | TGTGCCTGGAGCGCCGGGGGAGATAGCACAGATACGCAGTATTTT
TRBD1 | - | TRBJ1-3 | TRBV2 | CASSVGTAGNTIYF | TGTGCCAGCAGTGTTGGGACAGCTGGAAACACCATATATTTT
TRBD2 | - | TRBJ2-7 | TRBV19 | CASSSVAGEQYF | TGTGCCAGTAGTTCTGTAGCGGGTGAGCAGTACTTC
TRBD2 | - | TRBJ2-3 | TRBV5-6 | CASSLEGLADTSTDTQYF | TGTGCCAGCAGCTTGGAGGGACTAGCGGACACTAGCACAGATACGCAGTATTTT
- | once | TRBJ1-5 | TRBV11-2 | CASSLGRFNQPQHF | TGTGCCAGCAGCTTAGGCAGGTTCAATCAGCCCCAGCATTTT
- | - | TRBJ2-4 | TRBV5-6 | CASSSVTGTLAKNIQYF | TGTGCCAGCAGCTCTGTGACAGGCACCTTAGCCAAAAACATTCAGTACTTC
- | - | TRBJ1-3 | TRBV9 | CASSTQGQSGNTIYF | TGTGCCAGCAGCACCCAAGGACAGAGTGGAAACACCATATATTTT
- | - | TRBJ1-1 | TRBV10-1 | CASSVQGANTEAFF | TGCGCCAGCAGTGTACAGGGCGCGAACACTGAAGCTTTCTTT
- | - | TRBJ2-5 | TRBV7-2 | CASSLRAGTQETQYF | TGTGCCAGCAGCCTCCGAGCAGGGACACAAGAGACCCAGTACTTC
TRBD1 | - | TRBJ1-5 | TRBV30 | CAWSLQGAGQPQHF | TGTGCCTGGTCGCTACAGGGGGCAGGTCAGCCCCAGCATTTT
- | - | TRBJ1-6 | TRBV6-5 | CASSYKGPDNSPLHF | TGTGCCAGCAGTTACAAGGGGCCGGATAATTCACCCCTCCACTTT
- | - | TRBJ2-7 | TRBV6-5 | CASSKTGTGGYEQYF | TGTGCCAGCAGTAAGACAGGGACTGGGGGGTACGAGCAGTACTTC
TRBD1 | few | TRBJ1-3 | TRBV6-6 | CASREDRVGNTIYF | TGTGCCAGCAGAGAAGACAGGGTCGGAAACACCATATATTTT
TRBD2 | - | TRBJ2-3 | TRBV6-5 | CASSYRGTNRVDTQYF | TGTGCCAGCAGTTACAGAGGGACTAATCGGGTAGATACGCAGTATTTT
- | - | TRBJ2-5 | TRBV30 | CAWSDRAKTQYF | TGTGCCTGGAGTGACAGGGCGAAGACCCAGTACTTC